A selection of T cell receptor beta chains follows, all from one sample in a study of early T cells in non-severe SARS-CoV-2 infection. TCRdb independently ran MiXCR on the 5' RACE reads; one entry per CDR3 protein. Of about 50,000 distinct CDR3 sequences listed, roughly 6% are singletons. The sample consisted of whole blood, taken at baseline. The receptors stem from an adult who was a healthcare worker with PCR-confirmed SARS-CoV-2 infection or an uninfected control (not recorded which). The CDR3 runs from the conserved cysteine through the conserved F or W. A D gene is named only where the DNA matches it firmly. Rows give clone size only sometimes, using once, few, many, or a class for an expanded clone.

d_call j_call clone_size v_call cdr3_length cdr3_aa cdr3_nt
. TRBJ2-1 many TRBV27 15 CASTPQAGPYNEQFF TGTGCCAGCACCCCCCAGGCAGGGCCCTACAATGAGCAGTTCTTC
. TRBJ2-5 . TRBV7-9 11 CASSDQETQYF TGTGCCAGCAGCGATCAAGAGACCCAGTACTTC
. TRBJ2-3 many TRBV6-2/TRBV6-3 12 CASSYLPDTQYF TGTGCCAGCAGTTACCTCCCGGATACGCAGTATTTT
TRBD2 TRBJ2-3 many TRBV24-1 16 CATSDSGTSGGDTQYF TGTGCCACCAGTGATTCCGGGACTAGCGGGGGTGATACGCAGTATTTT
. TRBJ2-3 many TRBV11-2 15 CATQMGLLYTDTQYF TGTGCCACCCAAATGGGGCTGCTCTACACAGATACGCAGTATTTT
. TRBJ2-7 many TRBV27 15 CASSLGITGSYEQYF TGTGCCAGCAGCCTAGGGATCACCGGGTCCTACGAGCAGTACTTC
TRBD2 TRBJ2-7 many TRBV11-2 14 CASSLGPGGYEQYF TGTGCCAGCAGCTTAGGCCCGGGGGGATACGAGCAGTACTTC
. TRBJ2-7 many TRBV4-3 12 CASSRNSYEQYF TGCGCCAGCAGCAGAAACTCCTACGAGCAGTACTTC
. TRBJ1-3 many TRBV12-3/TRBV12-4 16 CASSPGRRSSGNTIYF TGTGCCAGCAGCCCCGGTCGGCGCTCCTCTGGAAACACCATATATTTT
. TRBJ1-1 many TRBV12-3/TRBV12-4 15 CASSLVTTLNTEAFF TGTGCCAGCAGTTTAGTGACTACCTTAAACACTGAAGCTTTCTTT
. TRBJ1-1 . TRBV6-2/TRBV6-3 14 CAVRTGTAGAEAFF TGTGCCGTCAGAACAGGGACCGCAGGTGCTGAAGCTTTCTTT
TRBD2 TRBJ2-1 many TRBV7-2 15 CASSPWGLAGNEQFF TGTGCCAGCAGCCCATGGGGACTAGCGGGCAATGAGCAGTTCTTC
. TRBJ2-2 many TRBV12-3/TRBV12-4 15 CASSLRQRNTGELFF TGTGCCAGCAGTTTGAGGCAGAGAAACACCGGGGAGCTGTTTTTT
TRBD1 TRBJ2-7 many TRBV11-2 15 CASSPRDRVRWEQYF TGTGCCAGCAGCCCGAGGGACAGGGTTAGATGGGAGCAGTACTTC
TRBD1 TRBJ2-7 few TRBV20-1 14 CSTGSTGIPYEQYF TGCAGTACAGGATCGACAGGGATTCCCTACGAGCAGTACTTC
. TRBJ1-5 medium-sized TRBV12-3/TRBV12-4 13 CASSQVRFQPQHF TGTGCCAGCAGTCAGGTTAGGTTTCAGCCCCAGCATTTT
TRBD1 TRBJ2-3 many TRBV5-1 16 CASSSGTGYETDTQYF TGCGCCAGCAGCTCGGGGACAGGGTACGAGACAGATACGCAGTATTTT
. TRBJ2-1 many TRBV7-2 15 CASSLGAHEYNEQFF TGTGCCAGCAGCTTGGGGGCTCACGAATACAATGAGCAGTTCTTC
TRBD2 TRBJ2-3 . TRBV7-2 15 CASTGGGGVKDTQYF TGTGCCAGCACAGGAGGCGGGGGGGTGAAAGATACGCAGTATTTT
. TRBJ1-1 many TRBV10-1 14 CASSVQVLNTEAFF TGCGCCAGCAGTGTACAGGTTCTGAACACTGAAGCTTTCTTT
. TRBJ2-5 many TRBV20-1 11 CSLQLQGTQYF TGCAGTCTCCAGTTACAAGGGACCCAGTACTTC
. TRBJ2-7 . TRBV20-1 14 CSARPTGPSYEQYF TGCAGTGCTAGACCAACAGGGCCCTCCTACGAGCAGTACTTC
TRBD2 TRBJ2-7 many TRBV6-2/TRBV6-3 15 CASSYRLAGGQEQYF TGTGCCAGCAGTTACAGACTAGCGGGGGGCCAGGAGCAGTACTTC
TRBD1 TRBJ2-2 many TRBV24-1 13 CATSDIRTGRLFF TGTGCCACCAGTGATATTCGGACAGGGAGACTGTTTTTT
TRBD1 TRBJ1-3 . TRBV12-3/TRBV12-4 14 CANRGGQMINTIYF TGTGCGAACCGAGGGGGACAGATGATAAACACCATATATTTT
. TRBJ2-2 many TRBV27 16 CASSHPQGRNTGELFF TGTGCCAGCAGCCACCCCCAGGGTCGGAACACCGGGGAGCTGTTTTTT
TRBD1 TRBJ1-2 . TRBV4-3 14 CASSPLQGSYGYTF TGCGCCAGCAGCCCGTTACAGGGGTCGTATGGCTACACCTTC
TRBD2 TRBJ2-3 many TRBV12-3/TRBV12-4 17 CASSSPGLAGVTDTQYF TGTGCCAGCAGCTCACCGGGACTAGCGGGGGTCACAGATACGCAGTATTTT
. TRBJ1-1 many TRBV5-1 18 CASSLGAGMGIGGTEAFF TGCGCCAGCAGCTTGGGGGCAGGGATGGGGATAGGAGGCACTGAAGCTTTCTTT
. TRBJ2-4 many TRBV12-3/TRBV12-4 15 CASSQGLTSKNIQYF TGTGCCAGCAGTCAAGGACTGACTTCCAAAAACATTCAGTACTTC
TRBD2 TRBJ2-5 few TRBV10-3 17 CAISDASGGPYQETQYF TGTGCCATCAGTGATGCTAGCGGGGGCCCGTACCAAGAGACCCAGTACTTC
. TRBJ1-1 . TRBV28 14 CASSLGTLGTEAFF TGTGCCAGCAGTTTGGGAACGTTGGGGACTGAAGCTTTCTTT
TRBD2 TRBJ2-1 many TRBV7-2 15 CASSRTSGLYNEQFF TGTGCCAGCAGCCGGACTAGCGGGCTCTACAATGAGCAGTTCTTC
. TRBJ2-7 many TRBV7-6 16 CASSSVKNWDPYEQYF TGTGCCAGCAGCTCCGTGAAGAATTGGGACCCCTACGAGCAGTACTTC
. TRBJ2-4 . TRBV7-2 14 CASTWDSAKNIQYF TGTGCCAGCACGTGGGATTCGGCCAAAAACATTCAGTACTTC
. TRBJ2-5 . TRBV5-5 13 CASSLWDAETQYF TGTGCCAGCAGCCTCTGGGACGCGGAGACCCAGTACTTC
. TRBJ2-1 many TRBV3-1 14 CASSRLLGDNEQFF TGTGCCAGCAGCCGACTCTTGGGGGACAATGAGCAGTTCTTC
. TRBJ1-6 few TRBV10-3 14 CAISESAAGAALHF TGTGCCATCAGTGAGTCGGCGGCTGGGGCGGCCCTCCACTTT
. TRBJ1-6 . TRBV7-9 12 CASSSNNSPLHF TGTGCCAGCAGCTCGAATAATTCACCCCTCCACTTT
. TRBJ2-5 . TRBV20-1 14 CSARESGRDKTQYF TGCAGTGCTAGAGAATCGGGCAGGGACAAGACCCAGTACTTC
. TRBJ1-1 many TRBV28 16 CASSLGTWRVNTEAFF TGTGCCAGCAGTTTAGGCACTTGGAGAGTGAACACTGAAGCTTTCTTT
TRBD1 TRBJ2-1 . TRBV18 16 CASSPQKGAQYNEQFF TGTGCCAGCTCACCACAGAAGGGGGCGCAATATAATGAGCAGTTCTTC
. TRBJ2-3 few TRBV11-2 15 CASSPGRISTDTQYF TGTGCCAGCAGCCCCGGACGGATCAGCACAGATACGCAGTATTTT
. TRBJ1-6 . TRBV5-1 16 CASSQGQSSYNSPLHF TGCGCCAGCAGCCAGGGACAAAGCTCCTATAATTCACCCCTCCACTTT
TRBD1 TRBJ1-1 many TRBV5-1 14 CASSPPQGDTEAFF TGCGCCAGCAGCCCACCACAGGGGGACACTGAAGCTTTCTTT
TRBD1 TRBJ1-2 many TRBV4-1 14 CASSPGDSRYGYTF TGCGCCAGCAGCCCAGGGGACAGTCGATATGGCTACACCTTC
. TRBJ1-6 many TRBV7-2 14 CASSSQGPISPLHF TGTGCCAGCAGCTCACAGGGCCCAATTTCACCCCTCCACTTT
. TRBJ2-7 few TRBV5-1 15 CASGPENTPSYEQYF TGCGCCAGCGGCCCCGAAAATACCCCATCCTACGAGCAGTACTTC
TRBD2 TRBJ2-2 few TRBV7-9 15 CASSTRTSVTGELFF TGTGCCAGCAGCACCCGGACTAGCGTCACCGGGGAGCTGTTTTTT